This T cell receptor beta chain was recorded in a study of shared clonotypes between healthy human individuals. General study points: Richness estimates generally favored naive over memory subsets. Despite large depth, rarefaction showed incomplete sorted-subset sequencing.

TCRdb's table, derived via immunoSEQ multiplex PCR, lists solely in-frame clones and lacks some. The sample carries about 1.1 million clones, 70% to 85% recorded once. In germline, CDR1 is MNHEY, CDR2 SMNVEV (reference sequence). This CDR3 has 16 amino acids. V dropped 6 bases and J dropped 2 bases, with 17 bases sitting between them. Free of recent acute infections or vaccinations, the donors were healthy HIV-negative adults. This clone has more than one count but fewer than ten. What it binds is not known. This TCR was recovered from a man aged 18 to 30 in good health. Some clones in this sample may be carry-over from other donors' samples. The sequencing sample was made of memory CD4+ T cells from PBMCs. Subset indicated: CD45RA-negative fraction. The genes are TRBV27 and TRBJ1-5; tentative D call: TRBD1 (5 bases). Written as DNA, the CDR3 is TGTGCCAGCAGAAAACAGGCCCTGGGTGGCAATCAGCCCCAGCATTTT. This encodes CASRKQALGGNQPQHF.